This is a list of T cell receptor beta chains from one sample in a study of T cell repertoires in cytomegalovirus infection. In TCRdb, the reads were re-called with MiXCR into one record per CDR3 protein. Among about 83,000 distinct CDR3 sequences listed, about 45% were seen once. Their cognate antigens are unknown. The sample in question was CD8+ T cells from cultured PBMCs, obtained from culture after CMV antigen stimulation. The receptors come from a human donor in good health (CMV status not recorded). Some clones in this sample may be carry-over from other donors' samples. The CDR3 runs from the conserved cysteine through the conserved F or W. The D gene is left open where the match is weak. Clone sizes are given selectively: once, few, many, or a class where the clone is expanded.

>TRBJ1-1|few|NA|TRBV11-1
TGTGCCAGCAGCTCTCAACAGGGACTGAACACTGAAGCTTTCTTT
CASSSQQGLNTEAFF
>TRBJ1-2|NA|TRBD1|TRBV12-3/TRBV12-4
TGTGCCAGCAGTTGGTCTAGCCGGGACAGGTTCTATGGCTACACCTTC
CASSWSSRDRFYGYTF
>TRBJ2-2|NA|TRBD2|TRBV28
TGTGCCAGCAGTTCTAGCGGGAGTTCCCGACGATACTTGAACACCGGGGAGCTGTTTTTT
CASSSSGSSRRYLNTGELFF
>TRBJ1-1|few|TRBD1|TRBV12-3/TRBV12-4
TGTGCCAGCAGAAGACAGGGTATAAACCTTCAAGCTTTCTTT
CASRRQGINLQAFF
>TRBJ2-7|NA|NA|TRBV7-8
TGTGCCAGCAGCTTAGCAAGCCGAAACCACGAGCAGTACTTC
CASSLASRNHEQYF
>TRBJ1-1|NA|TRBD1|TRBV7-8
TGTGCCAGCAGCTCGGACAGGGGAGATGTGAGTAAGAACACTGAAGCTTTCTTT
CASSSDRGDVSKNTEAFF
>TRBJ1-2|NA|TRBD1|TRBV11-2
TGTGCCAGCAGCTCCGGGACAGGGGTTAACTATGGCTACACCTTC
CASSSGTGVNYGYTF
>TRBJ2-3|NA|TRBD2|TRBV5-1
TGCGCCAGCAGACCCACTAGCGGGGGAGAATTTAGCACAGATACGCAGTATTTT
CASRPTSGGEFSTDTQYF
>TRBJ2-7|NA|NA|TRBV7-3
TGTGCCAGCAGCCAGGGCGGAGCCTACGAGCAGTACTTC
CASSQGGAYEQYF
>TRBJ2-5|NA|TRBD2|TRBV7-9
TGTGCCAGCAGCTTCAGGGGAGATGAGCGGGAGCAACAAGAGACCCAGTACTTC
CASSFRGDEREQQETQYF
>TRBJ1-1|few|NA|TRBV7-8
TGTGCCAGCAGCTTCGTCGAGGGTAACACTGAAGCTTTCTTT
CASSFVEGNTEAFF
>TRBJ2-3|few|NA|TRBV2
TGTGCCAGCTTGAGCACAGATACGCAGTATTTT
CASLSTDTQYF
>TRBJ1-1|NA|NA|TRBV12-3/TRBV12-4
TGTGCCAGCAGTTTACCGGACATGAAGGCTTTCTTT
CASSLPDMKAFF
>TRBJ1-1|NA|NA|TRBV12-3/TRBV12-4
TGTGCCAGCAGTTATACCGCCATGAACACTGAAGCTTTCTTT
CASSYTAMNTEAFF
>TRBJ2-5|NA|TRBD2|TRBV7-8
TGTGCCAGCGGATCTAGCGGGGGGGTTCCTGTCGGAGGAGAGACCCAGTACTTC
CASGSSGGVPVGGETQYF
>TRBJ1-1|NA|NA|TRBV19
TGTGCCAGTAGTATAGATCAAGGAAAAGGGCCGAGAACTGAAGCTTTCTTT
CASSIDQGKGPRTEAFF
>TRBJ1-2|NA|NA|TRBV6-2/TRBV6-3
TGTGCCAGCACAAGAGACGCATCCTGGGATGGCTACACCTTC
CASTRDASWDGYTF
>TRBJ1-5|NA|NA|TRBV7-4
TGTGCCAGCAGCCTGGGGGGCAGGCCCCAGCATTTT
CASSLGGRPQHF
>TRBJ2-1|NA|NA|TRBV24-1
TGTGCCACAGGGTCAGAAAGGAATGAGCAGTTCTTC
CATGSERNEQFF
>TRBJ2-7|NA|NA|TRBV6-5
TGTGCCAGCAGTCTGGACGGAATCTCCGACGAGCAGTACTTC
CASSLDGISDEQYF
>TRBJ2-3|NA|TRBD1|TRBV7-3
TGTGCCAGCAGCTTAGGGCCGGGACAGGGAATCGGCCCTCTTAGCACAGATACGCAGTATTTT
CASSLGPGQGIGPLSTDTQYF
>TRBJ1-2|few|TRBD1|TRBV7-8
TGTGCCAGCAGCTTAGCGGGGACAGAGAACTATGGCTACACCTTC
CASSLAGTENYGYTF
>TRBJ1-6|many|NA|TRBV7-9
TGTGCCAGCAGCTTAGGAGACATCGATAATTCACCCCTCCACTTT
CASSLGDIDNSPLHF
>TRBJ2-1|many|TRBD2|TRBV7-9
TGTGCCAGCAGTTGGACTAGCGGCAGCTCCTACAATGAGCAGTTCTTC
CASSWTSGSSYNEQFF
>TRBJ1-1|few|TRBD1|TRBV7-9
TGTGCCAGCAGCTTTGACGCGGACAGGGGTAGAACTGAAGCTTTCTTT
CASSFDADRGRTEAFF
>TRBJ1-3|NA|NA|TRBV5-5
TGTGCCAGCAGCTTGGTAGGGGGGAACGGAAACACCATATATTTT
CASSLVGGNGNTIYF
>TRBJ1-2|once|TRBD1|TRBV12-3/TRBV12-4
TGTGCCAGCTCCCCGGGACAGGGGGCTAACTATGGCTACACCTTC
CASSPGQGANYGYTF
>TRBJ2-1|NA|NA|TRBV11-2
TGTGCCAGCAGCTTAAGGTCCAGCGGGCTAAACAATGAGCAGTTCTTC
CASSLRSSGLNNEQFF
>TRBJ2-1|NA|NA|TRBV28
TGTGCCAGCAGGCCCCCCGGGACCGACAATGAGCAGTTCTTC
CASRPPGTDNEQFF
>TRBJ2-5|NA|NA|TRBV20-1
TGCAGTGCTAGAAGACCGCCTATTCAGGGGAAGGAAGAGACCCAGTACTTC
CSARRPPIQGKEETQYF
>TRBJ2-7|once|NA|TRBV9
TGTGCCAGCAGCGGAGCGGATTCCTACGAGCAGTACTTC
CASSGADSYEQYF
>TRBJ2-3|NA|NA|TRBV15
TGTGCCACCAGCTTAACAGGCAGTGGCACAGATACGCAGTATTTT
CATSLTGSGTDTQYF